The 23 T cell receptor beta chains given below trace back to one sample, sequenced in a study of control samples from healthy donors and cancer patients. The protocol was immunoSEQ multiplex PCR, while the TCRdb copy is restricted to in-frame clones and leaves out a portion. The profile shows roughly 100,000 clones, about 85% of them singletons. The sequenced sample consisted of blood. These TCRs come from a woman between 50 and 59 years old in good health.

This rearrangement joins TRBV18 to TRBJ1-1; D perhaps matches TRBD1 (6 bases). V lost 3 bases and J 2 bases, leaving 22 bases between the germline ends. CDR3 size: 18 residues. Germline V gives CDR1 KGHSH, CDR2 LQKENI. CDR3 protein: CASSPRGEAGGHNTEAFF. DNA of the CDR3: TGTGCCAGCTCACCGCGAGGGGAGGCGGGGGGGCATAACACTGAAGCTTTCTTT.

Worth noting for this clone: This CDR3 is also generated by other DNA sequences in the sample. The CDR3 sequence is CASSLVRGGASNEQFF. The CDR3 nucleotides are TGTGCCAGCAGCTTAGTACGGGGGGGGGCCAGCAATGAGCAGTTCTTC. The chain recombines TRBV7-9 with TRBJ2-1; 8 bases match TRBD2. CDR1 and CDR2 (germline): SEHNR, FQNEAQ (reference sequence). The trim removed 1 base at V and 6 bases at J, leaving 8 bases unmatched. This CDR3 is built from 16 residues.

This chain joins TRBV2 and TRBJ2-3, with unresolved D. Germline CDR1 and CDR2: SNHLY and FYNNEI. Trimming shortened V by 4 bases and J by 6 bases, and 11 bases separated the two germline ends. The CDR3 consists of 13 residues. In DNA, the CDR3 is TGTGCCAGCAGTGGTGGGATGGGTGATACGCAGTATTTT. Its protein product is CASSGGMGDTQYF.

Only one count was recorded for this clone. The genes are TRBV6-2 or TRBV6-3 and TRBJ2-3, with D perhaps TRBD2 (5 bases). The CDR3 loop spans 18 amino acids. The V end lost 2 bases, the J end lost 1 base, and 19 bases lay between the germline ends. Germline lookup yields CDR1 MNHEY and CDR2 SVGEGT. The CDR3 DNA reads as TGTGCCAGCAGTTACAGGGAGCGGAGGAGGTACGGCACAGATACGCAGTATTTT. It yields the protein CASSYRERRRYGTDTQYF.

This rearrangement joins TRBV7-2 to TRBJ1-3; D call uncertain. Per germline, CDR1 SGHTA and CDR2 FQGNSA. CDR3 length equals 15 residues. V lost 5 bases, J lost 4 bases, and 15 bases lay in between. The CDR3: CASSPGITGGNTIYF. For the CDR3, the DNA is TGTGCCAGCAGCCCGGGGATCACGGGAGGAAACACCATATATTTT.

The chain couples TRBV28 to TRBJ1-6; D is perhaps TRBD1 (6 bases). Germline V CDR1 and CDR2: MDHEN, SYDVKM. The ends were cut back, 10 bases at V and 16 bases at J, with 17 bases in the middle. The CDR3 has 11 residues. CDR3 in DNA: TGTGCCACCTTTGGGGGGGGGCGGCTCCACTTT. Its protein product is CATFGGGRLHF.

This chain uses TRBV10-3 with TRBJ2-7; no clear D gene. Per germline, CDR1 ENHRY and CDR2 SYGVKD. The CDR3 contains 14 residues. V was trimmed by 2 bases and J by 2 bases, leaving 10 bases between them. Written as DNA, the CDR3 is TGTGCCATCAGTGAGGGCAGAGAGCCCTACGAGCAGTACTTC. This gives the protein CAISEGREPYEQYF.

The V gene is TRBV28, the J gene TRBJ1-4; D ambiguous. The CDR3 has 14 amino acids. V was trimmed by 5 bases and J by 8 bases, leaving 15 bases between them. The germline gives CDR1 MDHEN, CDR2 SYDVKM. The CDR3 region has the DNA TGTGCCAGCAGTACGAGGGATTTTCGAGAAAAACTGTTTTTT. Translated: CASSTRDFREKLFF.

The chain has TRBV4-3 and TRBJ2-3, with 9 bases identical to TRBD1. Per the germline V gene, CDR1 is LGHNA and CDR2 is YSLEER. This CDR3 has 17 residues. J was trimmed by 0 bases and V by 4 bases; bases with no gene match: 8. The CDR3 sequence is CASSRTGGGSSTDTQYF. The CDR3 DNA sequence: TGCGCCAGCAGCCGCACAGGGGGCGGATCTAGCACAGATACGCAGTATTTT.

The genes are TRBV7-8 and TRBJ1-3; 7 bases align to TRBD1. Germline V gene sequence: CDR1 SGHVS, CDR2 FQNEAQ. V gave up 6 bases and J gave up 7 bases; unmatched junction bases: 3. The CDR3 contains 12 residues. The CDR3 region has the DNA TGTGCCAGCAGGGGGGACAGTAACACCATATATTTT. Its protein is CASRGDSNTIYF. The full variable domain, with the rest looked up from reference TRBV7-8 and TRBJ1-3, is GAGVSQSPRYKVAKRGQDVALRCDPISGHVSLFWYQQALGQGPEFLTYFQNEAQLDKSGLPSDRFFAERPEGSVSTLKIQRTQQEDSAVYLCASRGDSNTIYFGEGSWLTVV.

The V gene is TRBV5-8, the J gene TRBJ1-4; 7 bases map to TRBD1. The CDR3 totals 14 residues. Losses at the gene ends were 4 bases for V and 5 bases for J; bases not matched to a gene: 5. The germline CDR1 and CDR2 sequences are SGHTS and YDEGEE. The DNA for the CDR3 is TGTGCCAGCAGCCGGGACAGCTTCAATGAAAAACTGTTTTTT. Translating it yields CASSRDSFNEKLFF.

This clone has a handful of counts. The rearrangement uses TRBV18 and TRBJ1-5, with 7 bases identical to TRBD1. Trimming cost V 1 base and J 5 bases; bases outside gene matches: 5. The CDR3 extends over 15 amino acids. CDR1 and CDR2 from the germline V gene are KGHSH and LQKENI. The CDR3 bases are TGTGCCAGCTCACCACAGGGGGCGCGGTATCAGCCCCAGCATTTT. It is translated as CASSPQGARYQPQHF.

V gene TRBV11-2 combines with J gene TRBJ2-1; 7 nucleotides line up with TRBD2. There are 15 residues in the CDR3. V shed 2 bases and J 7 bases; nucleotides not matched to a gene: 8. Germline V gene lookup returns CDR1 SGHAT and CDR2 FQNNGV. CDR3 amino acids: CASSLLAGVGNEQFF. For the CDR3, the DNA is TGTGCCAGCAGCTTACTTGCGGGAGTCGGGAATGAGCAGTTCTTC.

The chain recombines TRBV6-5 with TRBJ1-1, with 7 bases identical to TRBD1. The CDR3 is 15 residues long. Germline V CDR1 and CDR2: MNHEY, SVGAGI. Germline trimming cut 8 bases from V and 0 bases from J; bases unmatched to any gene: 9. CDR3 coding DNA: TGTGCCAGCCGCGACCTTACAGGGGTGAACACTGAAGCTTTCTTT. Translated: CASRDLTGVNTEAFF.

This rearrangement joins TRBV10-1 to TRBJ1-5; D is uncertain. The CDR3 extends over 11 amino acids. Germline values: CDR1 WNHNN, CDR2 SYGVQD (reference sequence). Trimming pared 8 bases from V and 8 bases from J, leaving 10 bases between. CDR3 residues: CASSPHEPQHF. The CDR3 DNA sequence: TGCGCCAGCTCCCCGCATGAGCCCCAGCATTTT.

The chain carries TRBV7-8 and TRBJ1-4; D remains ambiguous. The CDR3 covers 16 residues. Trimming shortened V by 4 bases and J by 0 bases, and 12 bases separated the two germline ends. The V gene's germline CDR1 is SGHVS and CDR2 FQNEAQ. Here the CDR3 DNA reads TGTGCCAGCAGCTCTAGAGGGAGTGCAACTAATGAAAAACTGTTTTTT. Protein: CASSSRGSATNEKLFF.

The chain combines TRBV4-2 with TRBJ2-1; TRBD2 matches 9 bases. V dropped 1 base and J dropped 1; count of bases not matched to a gene: 11. The CDR3 totals 19 residues. Germline CDR1 is LGHNA and CDR2 is YNFKEQ. CDR3 sequence (DNA): TGTGCCAGCAGCCAAGTCGGCGGGGGGGCCGGTAGATCCTACAATGAGCAGTTCTTC. It translates to CASSQVGGGAGRSYNEQFF.

This clone was seen a few times. The chain carries TRBV5-1 and TRBJ2-3; D ambiguous. Germline V gene sequence: CDR1 SGHRS, CDR2 YFSETQ. V lost 2 bases and J 2 bases, leaving 3 bases between the germline ends. The CDR3 has 12 residues. The CDR3 bases are TGCGCCAGCAGCTTCTCCACAGATACGCAGTATTTT. Its translation is CASSFSTDTQYF.

The chain links TRBV19 to TRBJ2-5; no definite D call. The V gene lost 3 bases and the J gene lost 4 bases, with 9 bases spanning the gap. This CDR3 is built from 13 residues. Germline assignment: CDR1 LNHDA and CDR2 SQIVND (reference sequence). CDR3 DNA: TGTGCCAGTAGTATGAGTTTACGAGAGACCCAGTACTTC. Residues: CASSMSLRETQYF. The full variable domain, in which reference TRBV19 and TRBJ2-5 provide the parts outside the CDR3, is DGGITQSPKYLFRKEGQNVTLSCEQNLNHDAMYWYRQDPGQGLRLIYYSQIVNDFQKGDIAEGYSVSREKKESFPLTVTSAQKNPTAFYLCASSMSLRETQYFGPGTRLLVL.

V usage is TRBV6-2 or TRBV6-3 and J usage is TRBJ2-1; 8 bases map to TRBD1. With V trimmed by 5 bases and J by 6 bases, 9 bases remained unmatched. The CDR3 has 15 residues. CDR1 MNHEY and CDR2 SVGEGT come from the germline V gene. The CDR3 sequence is CASSPRDRRLNEQFF. Here the CDR3 DNA reads TGTGCCAGCAGTCCCCGGGACAGGAGACTCAATGAGCAGTTCTTC.

The genes are TRBV29-1 and TRBJ1-2, with TRBD1 matching 7 bases. The germline gives CDR1 SQVTM, CDR2 ANQGSEA. This CDR3 is 12 amino acids long. The V gene end was trimmed by 4 bases and the J gene end by 10 bases; junction bases not matched to a gene: 9. The CDR3 spells CSVGVPGQTYTF. CDR3 nucleotides: TGCAGCGTTGGAGTCCCGGGACAGACCTACACCTTC. The whole variable domain, remainder taken from reference TRBV29-1 and TRBJ1-2, is SAVISQKPSRDICQRGTSLTIQCQVDSQVTMMFWYRQQPGQSLTLIATANQGSEATYESGFVIDKFPISRPNLTFSTLTVSNMSPEDSSIYLCSVGVPGQTYTFGSGTRLTVV.

This chain connects TRBV5-1 to TRBJ1-1, with D tentatively TRBD1 (6 bases). The length of the CDR3 is 16 residues. Trimming pared 4 bases from V and 12 bases from J, leaving 28 bases between. Germline V gene lookup returns CDR1 SGHRS and CDR2 YFSETQ. CDR3 in amino acids: CASSPAGGRDTGRTFF. The CDR3 DNA reads as TGCGCCAGCAGCCCTGCCGGGGGGCGGGATACGGGACGCACTTTCTTT.

The chain couples TRBV7-8 to TRBJ1-1; D call uncertain. This CDR3 is 14 amino acids long. V was trimmed by 4 bases and J by 9 bases, leaving 18 bases between them. Germline CDR1 and CDR2: SGHVS and FQNEAQ. DNA for the CDR3: TGTGCCAGCAGCTCGACGGACCGACACACGAAAGCTTTCTTT. This translates into CASSSTDRHTKAFF.